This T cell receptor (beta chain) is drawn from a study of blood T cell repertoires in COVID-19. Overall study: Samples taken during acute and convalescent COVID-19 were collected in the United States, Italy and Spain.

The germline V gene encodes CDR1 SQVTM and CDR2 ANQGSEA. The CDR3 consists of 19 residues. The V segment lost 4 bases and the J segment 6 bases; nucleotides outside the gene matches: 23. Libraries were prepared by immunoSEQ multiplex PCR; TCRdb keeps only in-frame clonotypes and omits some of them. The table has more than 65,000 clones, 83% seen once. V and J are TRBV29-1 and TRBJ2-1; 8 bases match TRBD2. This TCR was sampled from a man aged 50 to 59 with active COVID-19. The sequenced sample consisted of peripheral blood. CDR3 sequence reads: CSVGFRSGPIGTRGNEQFF. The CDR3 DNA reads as TGCAGCGTTGGCTTCCGTTCAGGGCCCATAGGGACTAGGGGCAATGAGCAGTTCTTC.